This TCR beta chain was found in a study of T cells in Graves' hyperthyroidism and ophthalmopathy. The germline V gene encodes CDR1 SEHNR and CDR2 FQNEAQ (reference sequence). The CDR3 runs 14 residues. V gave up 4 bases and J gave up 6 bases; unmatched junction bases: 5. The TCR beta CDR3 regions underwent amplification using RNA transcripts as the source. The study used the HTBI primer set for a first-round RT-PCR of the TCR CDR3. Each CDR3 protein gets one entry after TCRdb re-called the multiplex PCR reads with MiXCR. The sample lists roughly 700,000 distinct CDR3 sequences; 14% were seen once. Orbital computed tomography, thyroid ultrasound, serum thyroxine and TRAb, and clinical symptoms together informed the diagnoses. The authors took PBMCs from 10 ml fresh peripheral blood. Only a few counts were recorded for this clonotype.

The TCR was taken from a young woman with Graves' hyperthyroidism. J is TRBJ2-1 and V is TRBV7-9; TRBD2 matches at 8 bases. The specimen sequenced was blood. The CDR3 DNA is TGTGCCAGCAGCTCAGGGACTAGAGGCAATGAGCAGTTCTTC. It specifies CASSSGTRGNEQFF.